Each of the 32 T cell receptor beta chains below was sequenced from the same sample in a study of blood T cell repertoires in COVID-19. The repertoire was sequenced with immunoSEQ multiplex PCR; TCRdb's copy has only in-frame clones and lacks some. This sample has a few hundred thousand clones, with 80% to 90% found just once. Sequencing was performed on PBMCs or T cells enriched from blood (not recorded which). These receptors came from a man aged 25 to 40 who had recovered from COVID-19.

The chain links TRBV19 to TRBJ2-2; 9 nucleotides line up with TRBD1. CDR1 is LNHDA, CDR2 SQIVND, per germline (reference sequence). V trimming: 7 bases; J trimming: 3 bases; junction bases outside the gene matches: 6. This CDR3 spans 15 amino acids. The CDR3 loop reads CASKQGAVYTGELFF. The CDR3 DNA follows: TGTGCCAGTAAACAGGGGGCCGTTTACACCGGGGAGCTGTTTTTT.

This rearrangement joins TRBV3-1 (or the pseudogene TRBV3-2) to TRBJ1-2; D uncertain. Trimming pared 4 bases from V and 0 bases from J, leaving 9 bases between. CDR1 is LGHDT and CDR2 is YNNKEL in the germline V gene (reference sequence). The CDR3 spans 14 residues. The CDR3 here is CASSPLETNYGYTF. The CDR3 DNA follows: TGTGCCAGCAGCCCCCTCGAGACTAACTATGGCTACACCTTC.

This sequence joins TRBV29-1 and TRBJ1-1, with no clear D. The CDR3 length is 11 residues. Germline assignment: CDR1 SQVTM and CDR2 ANQGSEA. V was trimmed by 3 bases and J by 2 bases, leaving 4 bases between them. The CDR3 sequence is CSVDPNTEAFF. As DNA, the CDR3 is TGCAGCGTTGATCCTAACACTGAAGCTTTCTTT.

This clone was detected only once. The rearrangement joins TRBV5-6 to TRBJ1-5; D ambiguous. CDR1 is SGHDT and CDR2 is YYEEEE in the germline V gene. Trimming removed 0 bases at V and 7 bases at J, with 14 bases between. The CDR3 is 15 residues long. The CDR3 DNA sequence: TGTGCCAGCAGCTTGGGTTCGGGTGGTGGACAGCCCCAGCATTTT. Translating gives CASSLGSGGGQPQHF.

The DNA of the CDR3 is TGTGCTAGTGGTTTGGTACTGGGGCTTACTAATTCACCCCTCCACTTT. Residues: CASGLVLGLTNSPLHF. This chain joins TRBV12-5 and TRBJ1-6; D may be TRBD1 (5 bases). With 0 bases removed from V and 6 bases from J, the gap between germline ends came to 12 bases. Germline CDR1 reads LGHNT; CDR2 reads FRNRAP. The CDR3 loop spans 16 amino acids.

This clone was picked up one time. This chain joins TRBV12-3 or TRBV12-4 and TRBJ1-2; 8 bases agree with TRBD1. CDR3 length equals 11 residues. V shed 6 bases and J 6 bases; nucleotides not matched to a gene: 0. The CDR3 here is CASRTGDGYTF. The CDR3 DNA follows: TGTGCCAGCAGGACAGGGGATGGCTACACCTTC.

As DNA, the CDR3 is TGTGCCAGCAGTTCCAGGGGAGTTTCTGTGAACACTGAAGCTTTCTTT. Protein product: CASSSRGVSVNTEAFF. The chain couples TRBV6-5 to TRBJ1-1; maybe TRBD1 (6 bases). Trimming took 4 bases from V and 0 from J, leaving 15 bases between them. The CDR3 is made up of 16 amino acids. Germline V lookup: CDR1 MNHEY, CDR2 SVGAGI.

This rearrangement joins TRBV14 to TRBJ1-1; weak D call: TRBD1 (5 bases). Germline assignment: CDR1 SGHDN and CDR2 FVKESK. Trimming removed 4 bases at V and 5 bases at J, with 8 bases between. The length of the CDR3 is 12 residues. CDR3 residues: CASSPGRTEAFF. The CDR3 DNA reads as TGTGCCAGCAGCCCAGGGCGGACTGAAGCTTTCTTT.

A remark on this clone: The same CDR3 is also encoded by other DNA sequences in this sample. The chain couples TRBV28 to TRBJ1-1; D is ambiguous. V lost 3 bases and J 3 bases, leaving 5 bases between the germline ends. The germline V gene encodes CDR1 MDHEN and CDR2 SYDVKM. CDR3 size: 12 residues. CDR3 sequence: CASSLRYTEAFF. The CDR3 DNA is TGTGCCAGCAGTTTGCGCTACACTGAAGCTTTCTTT.

In its sample, this clone was seen once. This sequence joins TRBV5-1 and TRBJ1-1; 11 bases align to TRBD1. This CDR3 is built from 15 residues. CDR1 and CDR2 from the germline V gene are SGHRS and YFSETQ. After removal of 2 bases from V and 4 bases from J, the junction contained 4 bases not matched to a gene. This CDR3 reads CASSLTGTGGTEAFF. CDR3 nucleotides: TGCGCCAGCAGCTTAACCGGGACAGGGGGCACTGAAGCTTTCTTT. The full variable domain, in which reference TRBV5-1 and TRBJ1-1 provide the parts outside the CDR3, is KAGVTQTPRYLIKTRGQQVTLSCSPISGHRSVSWYQQTPGQGLQFLFEYFSETQRNKGNFPGRFSGRQFSNSRSEMNVSTLELGDSALYLCASSLTGTGGTEAFFGQGTRLTVV.

The rearrangement uses TRBV19 and TRBJ1-5, with 9 bases that match TRBD1. The ends lost 10 bases at V and 6 bases at J; junction bases unmatched: 7. The length of the CDR3 is 13 residues. Germline V lookup: CDR1 LNHDA, CDR2 SQIVND (reference sequence). CDR3 protein: CATMTGGAQPQHF. The CDR3, as DNA: TGTGCCACCATGACAGGGGGTGCTCAGCCCCAGCATTTT.

The chain couples TRBV7-9 to TRBJ2-5; TRBD1 is a possible D gene (6 bases). CDR1 SEHNR and CDR2 FQNEAQ come from the germline V gene (reference sequence). The CDR3 is 15 residues long. Trimming removed 5 bases at V and 5 bases at J, with 18 bases between. The CDR3 bases are TGTGCCAGCAGCCCCACCAGAGGGGGACCGGAGACCCAGTACTTC. Its translation: CASSPTRGGPETQYF.

The chain employs TRBV7-6 and TRBJ1-1; D gene unclear. V lost 1 base and J 2 bases, leaving 8 bases between the germline ends. The germline V gene has CDR1 SGHVS and CDR2 FNYEAQ. This CDR3 region has 14 residues. This CDR3 reads CASSLVSDNTEAFF. CDR3 DNA: TGTGCCAGCAGCTTAGTCTCAGATAACACTGAAGCTTTCTTT.

This chain joins TRBV19 and TRBJ1-4, with unresolved D. Germline lookup yields CDR1 LNHDA and CDR2 SQIVND (reference sequence). CDR3 length: 14 amino acids. Trimming removed 4 bases at V and 2 bases at J, with 8 bases between. Here the CDR3 reads CASSTQQTNEKLFF. CDR3 DNA: TGTGCCAGTAGTACACAGCAGACTAATGAAAAACTGTTTTTT.

V and J are TRBV27 and TRBJ2-2; D uncertain. Per germline, CDR1 MNHEY and CDR2 SMNVEV (reference sequence). V was pared by 4 bases and J by 2 bases, with 8 bases between. This CDR3 is 14 amino acids long. CDR3 sequence reads: CASSSLSNTGELFF. The DNA for the CDR3 is TGTGCCAGCAGTTCCCTGAGTAACACCGGGGAGCTGTTTTTT.

The chain recombines TRBV14 with TRBJ2-7; D gene ambiguous. CDR1 and CDR2 from the germline V gene are SGHDN and FVKESK. This CDR3 contains 16 residues. Between the trimmed V and J ends, which lost 2 bases and 2 bases, there was a span of 16 bases. The CDR3 loop reads CASSQSPRVGAYEQYF. The CDR3 coding sequence is TGTGCCAGCAGCCAATCCCCTCGGGTGGGTGCCTACGAGCAGTACTTC.

The chain uses TRBV6-5 and TRBJ1-2; D remains ambiguous. With 8 bases removed from V and 8 bases from J, the gap between germline ends came to 12 bases. This CDR3 has 11 amino acids. The germline V gene has CDR1 MNHEY and CDR2 SVGAGI. CDR3 in amino acids: CASGRGWGYTF. CDR3 DNA: TGTGCCAGCGGGCGGGGATGGGGCTACACCTTC.

The V gene is TRBV28, the J gene TRBJ2-7; 13 bases align to TRBD2. The germline V gene encodes CDR1 MDHEN and CDR2 SYDVKM. With V trimmed by 5 bases and J by 0 bases, 4 bases remained unmatched. This CDR3 region has 16 residues. CDR3 sequence (DNA): TGTGCCAGCAGTCCTCGGACTAGCGGGAGCTCCTACGAGCAGTACTTC. Translating it yields CASSPRTSGSSYEQYF.

V gene TRBV12-3 or TRBV12-4 combines with J gene TRBJ2-1; 7 bases align to TRBD2. J lost 5 bases, V lost 6 bases, and 4 bases had no gene match. The CDR3 sequence is 13 residues long. The CDR3 region has the DNA TGTGCCAGCAGGTTAAGCGGGAACAATGAGCAGTTCTTC. Translated, it gives CASRLSGNNEQFF.

The chain recombines TRBV24-1 with TRBJ2-3, with D possibly being TRBD2 (6 bases). Germline CDR1 reads KGHDR; CDR2 reads SFDVKD. The CDR3 loop spans 18 amino acids. V was clipped by 4 bases and J by 4 bases, with 23 bases between them. The chain's CDR3 is CATSDLSGLHEDADTQYF. The CDR3 DNA reads TGTGCCACCAGTGACCTCTCGGGACTCCATGAGGACGCAGATACGCAGTATTTT.

The chain has TRBV5-1 and TRBJ2-3; 10 positions match TRBD2. V was pared by 3 bases and J by 1 base, with 5 bases of the junction left unmatched. Germline CDR1 SGHRS, CDR2 YFSETQ. This CDR3 has 16 residues. The CDR3 sequence is CASSSNLAGGTDTQYF. The DNA of the CDR3 is TGCGCCAGCAGCTCCAATCTAGCGGGAGGCACAGATACGCAGTATTTT.

Turning to this clone: The identical CDR3 is also encoded by other nucleotide sequences in the sample. The chain employs TRBV29-1 and TRBJ1-2; possibly TRBD1 for D (6 bases). Germline-derived CDR1 and CDR2 are SQVTM and ANQGSEA. This CDR3 has 12 residues. V lost 3 bases and J 4 bases, leaving 9 bases between the germline ends. The CDR3 sequence is CSVEEGGYGYTF. CDR3 sequence (DNA): TGCAGCGTTGAGGAAGGGGGCTATGGCTACACCTTC.

The gene calls are TRBV18 and TRBJ1-1; D might be TRBD1 (5 bases). Trimming cost V 0 bases and J 10 bases, with 18 bases left between them. This CDR3 has 15 amino acids. CDR1 is KGHSH, CDR2 LQKENI, per germline. CDR3: CASSPPPQGGLVAFF. The CDR3 bases are TGTGCCAGCTCACCACCGCCCCAGGGTGGGCTAGTAGCTTTCTTT.

The rearrangement joins TRBV4-1 to TRBJ1-3; D gene uncertain. Trimming removed 0 bases from V and 0 bases from J, with 9 bases in between. The germline gives CDR1 MGHRA, CDR2 YSYEKL. The CDR3 consists of 16 residues. This chain's CDR3 is CASSQEPGTSGNTIYF. As DNA, the CDR3 is TGCGCCAGCAGCCAAGAACCAGGAACCTCTGGAAACACCATATATTTT.

The chain is built from TRBV18 and TRBJ1-4, with D perhaps matching TRBD1 (5 bases). The ends were cut back, 1 base at V and 5 bases at J, with 23 bases in the middle. CDR1 KGHSH and CDR2 LQKENI come from the germline V gene. The CDR3 consists of 19 residues. DNA for the CDR3: TGTGCCAGCTCACCACAAGACTTGGGTTTGGGTTCAGGGAATGAAAAACTGTTTTTT. Translation: CASSPQDLGLGSGNEKLFF.

This chain connects TRBV18 to TRBJ1-4; TRBD1 aligns across 8 bases. There are 15 residues in the CDR3. With 6 bases clipped from V and 4 bases from J, the junction kept 7 bases outside the gene matches. CDR1 and CDR2 (germline): KGHSH, LQKENI. CDR3: CASSPGTGINEKLFF. The CDR3 DNA reads TGTGCCAGCTCTCCGGGGACAGGTATTAATGAAAAACTGTTTTTT.

V and J are TRBV11-1 and TRBJ1-2, with 10 nucleotides matching TRBD1. Trimming removed 8 bases from V and 8 bases from J; junction bases left unmatched: 14. This CDR3 is 15 amino acids long. Germline CDR1 and CDR2: SGHAT and FQDESV (reference sequence). The CDR3 nucleotides read TGTGCCAGCCGACCATCCGGGACAGGGGCGGCCGGCTACACCTTC. Translating it yields CASRPSGTGAAGYTF.

The chain combines TRBV10-3 with TRBJ1-5, with 7 bases matching TRBD1. The germline V gene has CDR1 ENHRY and CDR2 SYGVKD. The V segment lost 0 bases and the J segment 5 bases; nucleotides outside the gene matches: 4. There are 15 residues in the CDR3. The chain's CDR3 is CAISESTGTDQPQHF. The CDR3 nucleotides read TGTGCCATCAGTGAGTCGACAGGGACTGATCAGCCCCAGCATTTT.

The J gene is TRBJ1-1, the V gene TRBV19; D uncertain. V lost 4 bases to trimming and J lost 3 bases, with 6 bases between them. CDR1 LNHDA and CDR2 SQIVND come from the germline V gene (reference sequence). This CDR3 is 12 amino acids long. The CDR3 spells CASSKIDTEAFF. The CDR3 coding sequence is TGTGCCAGTAGTAAGATAGACACTGAAGCTTTCTTT.

The V gene is TRBV6-1, the J gene TRBJ2-1, with D tentatively TRBD2 (6 bases). The CDR3 runs to 15 residues. CDR1 and CDR2 from the germline V gene are MNHNS and SASEGT. Trimming pared 2 bases from V and 4 bases from J, leaving 12 bases between. As DNA, the CDR3 is TGTGCCAGCAGTGAATCCTTCGGGGGTTACAATGAGCAGTTCTTC. This gives the protein CASSESFGGYNEQFF.

The chain couples TRBV24-1 to TRBJ2-1; weak D call: TRBD1 (6 bases). V was clipped by 4 bases and J by 0 bases, with 15 bases between them. The CDR3 totals 17 residues. The germline gives CDR1 KGHDR, CDR2 SFDVKD. CDR3 amino acids: CATSDPTGSGSYNEQFF. CDR3 nucleotide sequence: TGTGCCACCAGTGACCCCACAGGGAGTGGCTCCTACAATGAGCAGTTCTTC.

The chain recombines TRBV30 with TRBJ2-7; 7 bases map to TRBD2. From germline, CDR1 is GTSNPN and CDR2 SVGIG (reference sequence). Unmatched junction bases numbered 3, after V lost 0 bases and J lost 4 bases. The CDR3 loop spans 13 amino acids. The CDR3: CAWSVAGKYEQYF. DNA of the CDR3: TGTGCCTGGAGTGTAGCGGGAAAGTACGAGCAGTACTTC.